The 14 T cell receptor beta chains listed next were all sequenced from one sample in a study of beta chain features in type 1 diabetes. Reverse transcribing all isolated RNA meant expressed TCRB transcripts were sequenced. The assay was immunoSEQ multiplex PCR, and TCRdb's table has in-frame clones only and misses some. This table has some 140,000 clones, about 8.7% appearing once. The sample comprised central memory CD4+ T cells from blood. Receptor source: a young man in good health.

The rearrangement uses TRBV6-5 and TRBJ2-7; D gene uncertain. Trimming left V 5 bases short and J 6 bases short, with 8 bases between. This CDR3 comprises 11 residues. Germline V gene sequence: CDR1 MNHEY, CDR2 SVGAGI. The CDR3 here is CASSADGEQYF. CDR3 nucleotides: TGTGCCAGCAGTGCGGATGGCGAGCAGTACTTC.

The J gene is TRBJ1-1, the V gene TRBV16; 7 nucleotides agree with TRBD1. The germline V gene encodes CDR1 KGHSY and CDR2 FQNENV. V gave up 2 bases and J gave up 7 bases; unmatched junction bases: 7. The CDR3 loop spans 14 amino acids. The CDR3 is CASSQGAGTVEAFF. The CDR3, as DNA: TGTGCCAGCAGCCAAGGGGCGGGGACAGTTGAAGCTTTCTTT.

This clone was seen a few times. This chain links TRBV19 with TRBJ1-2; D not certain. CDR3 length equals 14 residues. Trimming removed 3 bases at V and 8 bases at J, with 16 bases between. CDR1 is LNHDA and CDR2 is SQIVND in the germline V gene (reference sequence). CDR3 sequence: CASSIPISRFGYTF. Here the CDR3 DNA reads TGTGCCAGTAGTATCCCGATTTCTCGGTTCGGCTACACCTTC.

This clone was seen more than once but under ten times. CDR3 bases: TGTGCCAGCTCACCAACTCGGGACAGGGGTGCCCAGTACTTC. This gives the protein CASSPTRDRGAQYF. The chain employs TRBV18 and TRBJ2-5, with 10 bases identical to TRBD1. Germline-derived CDR1 and CDR2 are KGHSH and LQKENI. CDR3 size: 14 residues. The V gene end was trimmed by 2 bases and the J gene end by 9 bases; junction bases not matched to a gene: 6.

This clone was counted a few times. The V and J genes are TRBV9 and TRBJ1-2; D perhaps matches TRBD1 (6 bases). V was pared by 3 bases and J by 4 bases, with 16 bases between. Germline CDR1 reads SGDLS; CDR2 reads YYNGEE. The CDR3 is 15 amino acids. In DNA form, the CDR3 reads TGTGCCAGCAGCGGCACTGGACAGCTCAGCTATGGCTACACCTTC. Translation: CASSGTGQLSYGYTF.

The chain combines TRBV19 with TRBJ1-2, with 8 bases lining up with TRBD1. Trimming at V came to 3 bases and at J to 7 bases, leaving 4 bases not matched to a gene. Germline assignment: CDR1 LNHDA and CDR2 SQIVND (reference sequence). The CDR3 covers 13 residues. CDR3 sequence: CASSIDRGLGYTF. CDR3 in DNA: TGTGCCAGTAGTATCGACAGGGGACTTGGCTACACCTTC.

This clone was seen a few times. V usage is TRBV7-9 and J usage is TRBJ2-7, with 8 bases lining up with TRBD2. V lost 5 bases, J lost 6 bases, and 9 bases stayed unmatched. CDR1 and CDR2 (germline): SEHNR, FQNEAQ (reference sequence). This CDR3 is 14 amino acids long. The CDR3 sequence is CASSIGGGTFEQYF. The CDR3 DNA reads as TGTGCCAGCAGCATAGGCGGGGGGACCTTCGAGCAGTACTTC.

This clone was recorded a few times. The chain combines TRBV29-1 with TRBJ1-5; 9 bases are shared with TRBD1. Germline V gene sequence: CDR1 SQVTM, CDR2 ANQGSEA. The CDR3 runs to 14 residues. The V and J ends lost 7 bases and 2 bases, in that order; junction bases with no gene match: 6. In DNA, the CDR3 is TGCAGCGCCAGACAGGGGGGCGGCAATCAGCCCCAGCATTTT. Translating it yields CSARQGGGNQPQHF.

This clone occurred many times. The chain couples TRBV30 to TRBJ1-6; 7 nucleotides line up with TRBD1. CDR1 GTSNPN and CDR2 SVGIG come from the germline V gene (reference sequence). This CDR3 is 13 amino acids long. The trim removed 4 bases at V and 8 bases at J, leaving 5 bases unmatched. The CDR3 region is CAWTDRRDSPLHF. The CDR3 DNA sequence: TGTGCCTGGACGGACAGGAGGGATTCACCCCTCCACTTT.

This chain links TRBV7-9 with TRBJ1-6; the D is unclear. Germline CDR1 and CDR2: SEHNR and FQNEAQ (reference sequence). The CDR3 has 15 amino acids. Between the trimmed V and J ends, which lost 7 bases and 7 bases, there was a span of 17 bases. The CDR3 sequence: CASITGSDANSPLHF. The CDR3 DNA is TGTGCCAGCATCACCGGGAGCGATGCAAATTCACCCCTCCACTTT.

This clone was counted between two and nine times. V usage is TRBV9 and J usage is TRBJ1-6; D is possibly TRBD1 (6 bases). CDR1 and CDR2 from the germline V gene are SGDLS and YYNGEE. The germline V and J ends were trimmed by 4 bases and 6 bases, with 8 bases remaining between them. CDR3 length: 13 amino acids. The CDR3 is CASSSGVNSPLHF. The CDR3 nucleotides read TGTGCCAGCAGCTCAGGGGTTAATTCACCCCTCCACTTT. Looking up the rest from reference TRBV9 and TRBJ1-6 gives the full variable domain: DSGVTQTPKHLITATGQRVTLRCSPRSGDLSVYWYQQSLDQGLQFLIQYYNGEERAKGNILERFSAQQFPDLHSELNLSSLELGDSALYFCASSSGVNSPLHFGNGTRLTVT.

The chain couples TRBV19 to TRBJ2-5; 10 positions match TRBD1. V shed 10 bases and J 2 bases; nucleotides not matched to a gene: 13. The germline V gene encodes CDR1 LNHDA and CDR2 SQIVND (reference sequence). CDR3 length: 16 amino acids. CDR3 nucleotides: TGTGCCACCCGGGACAGGGGCCGGGGGTGGCAAGAGACCCAGTACTTC. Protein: CATRDRGRGWQETQYF.

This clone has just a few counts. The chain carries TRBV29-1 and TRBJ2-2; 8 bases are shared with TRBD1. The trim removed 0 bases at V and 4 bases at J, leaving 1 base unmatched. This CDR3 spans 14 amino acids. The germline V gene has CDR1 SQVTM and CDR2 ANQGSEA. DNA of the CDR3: TGCAGCGTTGAAGACAGGGGGCTCACCGGGGAGCTGTTTTTT. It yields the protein CSVEDRGLTGELFF.

For the CDR3, the DNA is TGTGCCAGCAGTGCAAAGAAACCGGGACAGCAGTACCAAGAGACCCAGTACTTC. As protein: CASSAKKPGQQYQETQYF. The rearrangement links TRBV25-1 to TRBJ2-5; 7 bases align to TRBD1. V lost 4 bases and J lost 0; bases outside the gene matches: 14. Germline V gene lookup returns CDR1 MGHDK and CDR2 SYGVNS. The CDR3 runs 18 residues.